There are a few counts of the clone carrying this T cell receptor beta chain. Its antigen is still unknown. The read finishes 3 residues shy of the CDR3 end, and the germline J gene is used to complete it. This sample was included in a study of T cell clonality in common variable immunodeficiency. Findings and caveats of the study: Compared with healthy controls, CVID subjects showed increased TCRbeta clonality, mostly in about a third. In common variable immunodeficiency, TCR beta chains reportedly carried fewer deletions and N-nucleotide insertions. Repertoire-complication correlations in CVID were limited by patient heterogeneity.

TCRdb keeps only in-frame clones here, not all; method: immunoSEQ multiplex PCR. The specimen has roughly 14,000 clones, none found just once. Germline assignment: CDR1 SEHNR and CDR2 FQNEAQ (reference sequence). The CDR3 extends over 14 amino acids. Trimming took 3 bases from V and 5 from J, leaving 10 bases between them. This sequence originates from a human donor with common variable immunodeficiency. The chain is built from TRBV7-9 and TRBJ1-4; D is possibly TRBD1 (5 bases). The specimen sequenced was peripheral blood mononuclear cells. CDR3 region: CASSFKEGNEKLFF. CDR3 DNA, as far as it was read: TGTGCCAGCAGCTTTAAGGAGGGGAATGAAAAA.